These T cell receptor beta chains were read from a single sample in a study of cytomegalovirus exposure and HLA in healthy donors. Sequencing was performed with immunoSEQ multiplex PCR; in TCRdb, only in-frame clones are kept and a portion is missing. The sample contains roughly 180,000 clones, 75% of which appear only once. The sequencing sample was made of PBMCs. The receptors here all came from a woman aged 40 to 50 in good health and CMV-seropositive. The CDR3 runs from the conserved cysteine through the conserved F or W.

CDR3aa: CASSPTIQGAGYTF
v_gene: TRBV18
j_gene: TRBJ1-2

CDR3aa: CASSPSTGSDYTF
v_gene: TRBV14
j_gene: TRBJ1-2

CDR3aa: CASSPWDRDPQNTGELFF
v_gene: TRBV18
j_gene: TRBJ2-2

CDR3aa: CASSYGGTEETQYF
v_gene: TRBV7-2
j_gene: TRBJ2-5

CDR3aa: CASSLGQPVTDTQYF
v_gene: TRBV5-1
j_gene: TRBJ2-3

CDR3aa: CASSLVGGDRNYGYTF
v_gene: TRBV13
j_gene: TRBJ1-2

CDR3aa: CASSPKLQGWLGGANEQFF
v_gene: TRBV7-9
j_gene: TRBJ2-1

CDR3aa: CASGDSLYSYEQYF
v_gene: TRBV6-1
j_gene: TRBJ2-7

CDR3aa: CASSLANLGRAGETQYF
v_gene: TRBV5-6
j_gene: TRBJ2-5

CDR3aa: CASSEIARDPSTDTQYF
v_gene: TRBV2
j_gene: TRBJ2-3

CDR3aa: CASRTGTGAHEQFF
v_gene: TRBV11-2
j_gene: TRBJ2-1

CDR3aa: CASSRGTVNEQYF
v_gene: TRBV5-6
j_gene: TRBJ2-7

CDR3aa: CASSSRTGSNEKLFF
v_gene: TRBV6-1
j_gene: TRBJ1-4

CDR3aa: CATSRDSSGGNEQYF
v_gene: TRBV15
j_gene: NA

CDR3aa: CASNLDRAGYTF
v_gene: TRBV2
j_gene: TRBJ1-2

CDR3aa: CASSRGVRGGELFF
v_gene: TRBV4-3
j_gene: TRBJ2-2

CDR3aa: CASRTGTQNTGELFF
v_gene: TRBV6-5
j_gene: TRBJ2-2

CDR3aa: CASSRNGGSNTGELFF
v_gene: TRBV7-2
j_gene: TRBJ2-2

CDR3aa: CASSVAVGGRFYEQYF
v_gene: TRBV9
j_gene: TRBJ2-7

CDR3aa: CASSLSGVGEKLFF
v_gene: TRBV5-1
j_gene: TRBJ1-4

CDR3aa: CASSPRLAEYNEQFF
v_gene: TRBV9
j_gene: TRBJ2-1

CDR3aa: CASSFLGGAGGGQYF
v_gene: TRBV7-2
j_gene: TRBJ2-5

CDR3aa: CASSLTGRMHTEAFF
v_gene: TRBV6-5
j_gene: TRBJ1-1

CDR3aa: CASSSDRGGNQPQHF
v_gene: TRBV2
j_gene: TRBJ1-5

CDR3aa: CASSLVAGTGELFF
v_gene: TRBV7-9
j_gene: TRBJ2-2

CDR3aa: CASSLGESNEQFF
v_gene: TRBV7-2
j_gene: TRBJ2-1

CDR3aa: CASSLQGQSSGNTIYF
v_gene: TRBV7-9
j_gene: TRBJ1-3

CDR3aa: CASSFGQGAGGTEAFF
v_gene: TRBV6-6
j_gene: TRBJ1-1

CDR3aa: CASSVGDRGGNQPQHF
v_gene: TRBV9
j_gene: TRBJ1-5

CDR3aa: CASSRGLAGRNEQFF
v_gene: TRBV5-8
j_gene: TRBJ2-1

CDR3aa: CASSLVGSGSGQLYYGYTF
v_gene: TRBV11-2
j_gene: TRBJ1-2

CDR3aa: CASSLEFSGLNTQYF
v_gene: TRBV7-9
j_gene: TRBJ2-3

CDR3aa: CASSPTSTQMRGPRETQYF
v_gene: TRBV7-6
j_gene: TRBJ2-5

CDR3aa: CAGQRTGGPAEQYF
v_gene: TRBV6-1
j_gene: TRBJ2-7

CDR3aa: CASSIDRGSNQPQHF
v_gene: TRBV19
j_gene: TRBJ1-5

CDR3aa: CASRSKGLGQESSYEQYF
v_gene: TRBV7-2
j_gene: NA

CDR3aa: CASSLAGGIEQYF
v_gene: TRBV27
j_gene: TRBJ2-7

CDR3aa: CASSLTSVNEQFF
v_gene: TRBV7-9
j_gene: TRBJ2-1

CDR3aa: CASTPGIRLNTEAFF
v_gene: TRBV19
j_gene: TRBJ1-1

CDR3aa: CASSGLADTGELFF
v_gene: TRBV19
j_gene: TRBJ2-2

CDR3aa: CASLGQYNQPQHF
v_gene: TRBV6-1
j_gene: TRBJ1-5